This TCR beta chain was sequenced for a study of CD8 T cells in ankylosing spondylitis. General study findings and limits: Blood of patients with ankylosing spondylitis appeared to be characterized by a TCR beta motif of several highly homologous variants. Previously reported in reactive arthritis synovial fluid and blood were some of the motif variants.

Quantitative barcoded 5'-RACE was used to prepare TCR beta libraries. TCRdb used MiXCR to reprocess the 5' RACE reads, holding one entry per CDR3 protein. The repertoire holds around 770,000 distinct CDR3 sequences, with roughly 20% as singletons. Notes on this clonotype: Antigen: not known.

The sequence was collected from a male donor with ankylosing spondylitis. Sequenced input: blood, either unsorted or a sorted T cell fraction (not recorded which).

CDR3 sequence (DNA): TGCGCCAGCAGCTTGGAACGTCCCTTGGGCCCGTACAATGAGCAGTTCTTC. Its translation: CASSLERPLGPYNEQFF. This sequence joins TRBV5-1 and TRBJ2-1; D gene unclear. V lost 0 bases to trimming and J lost 4 bases, with 17 bases between them. Looked up from germline, CDR1 is SGHRS and CDR2 is YFSETQ. The CDR3 has 17 residues.